The rows below give T cell receptor beta chains drawn from one sample of a study of OX40 agonist ivuxolimab in advanced cancers. Method: immunoSEQ multiplex PCR; TCRdb's copy keeps in-frame clones and lacks some. The sample records 85,000 to 100,000 clones, roughly 88% being singletons. Sample: CD4+ or CD8+ T cells sorted from blood, taken in a trial of the OX40 agonist ivuxolimab. These receptor sequences come from an adult with an advanced solid tumor such as melanoma, head and neck, liver or kidney cancer. CDR3s include the opening cysteine and the closing phenylalanine or tryptophan. Fields, in order: J gene, D gene, clone size, V gene, CDR3 DNA, CDR3 protein. A D gene is named only where the DNA matches it firmly. A clone size is listed for some rows: how often the clone was seen (once, few, many), or a class if it is expanded.

j_call: TRBJ1-2
d_call: -
clone_size: -
v_call: TRBV11-3
cdr3_nt: TGTGCCAGCAGCTTAGACCTCGGTCTTGGTGGCTACACCTTC
cdr3_aa: CASSLDLGLGGYTF

j_call: TRBJ1-5
d_call: -
clone_size: -
v_call: TRBV28
cdr3_nt: TGTGCCATCAAAGGGCAAAGCAATCAGCCCCAGCATTTT
cdr3_aa: CAIKGQSNQPQHF

j_call: TRBJ1-4
d_call: TRBD1
clone_size: few
v_call: TRBV10-3
cdr3_nt: TGTGCCATCAGTGACCGTGGACAGGGAGGAGGAAAACTGTTTTTT
cdr3_aa: CAISDRGQGGGKLFF

j_call: TRBJ2-7
d_call: -
clone_size: -
v_call: TRBV4-1
cdr3_nt: TGCGCCAGCAGCCAACCGGGACGGACCTCCTACGAGCAGTACTTC
cdr3_aa: CASSQPGRTSYEQYF

j_call: TRBJ2-7
d_call: TRBD2
clone_size: -
v_call: TRBV6-6
cdr3_nt: TGTGCCAGCAGTTCGACTAGCGGAACTCCCGTGCAGTACTTC
cdr3_aa: CASSSTSGTPVQYF

j_call: TRBJ2-7
d_call: -
clone_size: once
v_call: TRBV7-2
cdr3_nt: TGTGCCAGCAGCTTGGACGGCCGCTCCTACGAGCAGTACTTC
cdr3_aa: CASSLDGRSYEQYF

j_call: TRBJ2-5
d_call: -
clone_size: -
v_call: TRBV7-8
cdr3_nt: TGTGCCAGCAGCTTAGGAGGGAGGGAGACCCAGTACTTC
cdr3_aa: CASSLGGRETQYF

j_call: TRBJ2-7
d_call: -
clone_size: -
v_call: TRBV6-5
cdr3_nt: TGTGCCAGCAGTTACGTAGCTAGCTACGAGCAGTACTTC
cdr3_aa: CASSYVASYEQYF

j_call: TRBJ1-4
d_call: TRBD1
clone_size: -
v_call: TRBV27
cdr3_nt: TGTGCCAGCAGTTTATCCACGAACAGGGGGGAAAAACTGTTTTTT
cdr3_aa: CASSLSTNRGEKLFF

j_call: TRBJ2-4
d_call: -
clone_size: once
v_call: TRBV5-1
cdr3_nt: TGCGCCAGCAGCAGGGACCTTGTGGACATTCAGTACTTC
cdr3_aa: CASSRDLVDIQYF

j_call: TRBJ1-2
d_call: -
clone_size: few
v_call: TRBV25-1
cdr3_nt: TGTGCCAGCAGTGGGGCGCCGAGGGGCTACACCTTC
cdr3_aa: CASSGAPRGYTF